Described below is a single TCR beta chain sequence and its context. Its target is unknown. Germline lookup yields CDR1 LNHDA and CDR2 SQIVND (reference sequence). The CDR3 is 12 amino acids. V dropped 8 bases and J dropped 5 bases, with 12 bases sitting between them. The PCR ran on 60 Vbeta and 13 Jbeta primers. The assay was immunoSEQ multiplex PCR, and TCRdb's table has in-frame clones only and misses some. The repertoire holds about 130,000 clones, with about 79% as singletons. This entry comes from a study of cytomegalovirus exposure and HLA in healthy donors. Study-level information: The early release's HLA-typed donors yielded tens of millions of unique TCRs.

Study-wide results and caveats: Likely technical artifact: a cluster of highly shared sequence variants. HLA alleles were associated with fewer than 20,000 TCR beta sequences in a later analysis at 0.05 false discovery rate. CMV serostatus was the only immune exposure information that was available.

The chain is built from TRBV19 and TRBJ1-2; tentatively, D is TRBD1 (5 bases). Sequenced sample: PBMCs. This receptor was identified in a woman aged 18-29 years in good health and CMV-seropositive. CDR3: CASRKGQYGYTF. The CDR3, as DNA: TGTGCCAGTCGAAAGGGGCAGTATGGCTACACCTTC.